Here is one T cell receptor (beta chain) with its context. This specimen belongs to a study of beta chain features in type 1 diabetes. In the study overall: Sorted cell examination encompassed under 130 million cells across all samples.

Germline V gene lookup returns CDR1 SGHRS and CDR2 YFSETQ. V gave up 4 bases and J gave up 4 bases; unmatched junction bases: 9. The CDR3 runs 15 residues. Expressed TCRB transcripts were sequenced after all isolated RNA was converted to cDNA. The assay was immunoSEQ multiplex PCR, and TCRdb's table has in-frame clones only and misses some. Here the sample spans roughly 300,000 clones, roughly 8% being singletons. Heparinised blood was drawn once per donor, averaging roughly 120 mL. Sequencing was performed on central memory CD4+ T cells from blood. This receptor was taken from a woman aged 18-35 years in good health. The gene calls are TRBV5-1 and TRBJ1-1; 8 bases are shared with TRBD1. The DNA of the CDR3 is TGCGCCAGCAGCATAGGACAGGGTGGAGGCACTGAAGCTTTCTTT. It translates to CASSIGQGGGTEAFF.